One and the same sample provided the 20 T cell receptor beta chains below, sequenced in a study of shared clonotypes between healthy human individuals. Sequencing was performed with immunoSEQ multiplex PCR; in TCRdb, only in-frame clones are kept and a portion is missing. Here the sample spans about 2.3 million clones, roughly 90% being singletons. Material: naive CD4+ T cells from PBMCs. Sample subset: CD45RA+ positively selected. All receptors derive from a man aged 18 to 30 in good health. Some clones in this sample may be carry-over from other donors' samples.

The gene calls are TRBV10-3 and TRBJ2-5, with D perhaps matching TRBD1 or TRBD2 (5 bases each). The end of the DNA fits TRBJ2-7 better, so the J call may be wrong. Germline CDR1 ENHRY, CDR2 SYGVKD. This CDR3 has 14 amino acids. CDR3 in amino acids: CAISENPGALEQYF. The CDR3 DNA reads TGTGCCATCAGTGAAAACCCCGGGGCCCTCGAGCAGTACTTC.

The chain employs TRBV6-1 and TRBJ2-2; tentatively, D is TRBD1 or TRBD2 (6 bases each). Germline V gives CDR1 MNHNS, CDR2 SASEGT. Between the trimmed V and J ends, which lost 1 base and 13 bases, there was a span of 25 bases. CDR3 length: 17 amino acids. The DNA for the CDR3 is TGTGCCAGCAGTGAAGGGGGGGCCCTGACTAGACCCAATGGGCTGTTTTTT. Protein product: CASSEGGALTRPNGLFF.

CDR3: CASSLTGLSQDTIYF. The CDR3 DNA is TGCGCCAGCAGCTTGACAGGGCTATCACAAGACACCATATATTTT. V gene TRBV5-1 combines with J gene TRBJ1-3, with D possibly matching TRBD1 (6 bases). Trimming pared 1 base from V and 8 bases from J, leaving 16 bases between. CDR1 is SGHRS, CDR2 YFSETQ, per germline. The CDR3 has 15 residues.

The V gene is TRBV10-1, the J gene TRBJ2-3; 9 bases align to TRBD1. The CDR3 runs to 14 residues. V trimming: 4 bases; J trimming: 6 bases; junction bases outside the gene matches: 5. CDR1 is WNHNN and CDR2 is SYGVQD in the germline V gene (reference sequence). CDR3 DNA sequence: TGCGCCAGCAGTGGAGGGACAGGGCCCGATACGCAGTATTTT. As protein: CASSGGTGPDTQYF.

The V gene is TRBV15, the J gene TRBJ2-7, with D perhaps TRBD1 or TRBD2 (5 bases each). The V end was cut by 1 base, the J end by 4 bases, with 17 bases between. The CDR3 totals 16 residues. From germline, CDR1 is LNHNV and CDR2 YYDKDF (reference sequence). CDR3 nucleotide sequence: TGTGCCACCAGCAGAGTAGGTTCGGGGCTCCCTTACGAGCAGTACTTC. Translated: CATSRVGSGLPYEQYF.

V gene TRBV6-5 combines with J gene TRBJ1-1, with 8 bases fitting TRBD1. J was trimmed by 5 bases and V by 5 bases; bases with no gene match: 10. This CDR3 contains 15 residues. CDR1 is MNHEY, CDR2 SVGAGI, per germline. CDR3 amino acids: CASSAGQEAETEAFF. The CDR3 bases are TGTGCCAGCAGTGCGGGACAGGAAGCTGAGACTGAAGCTTTCTTT.

For the CDR3, the DNA is TGTGCCAGCAGCTTAGCTTCCCGCGAGCAGTACTTC. Its translation: CASSLASREQYF. The chain joins TRBV7-2 to TRBJ2-7, with D hard to call. Trimming stripped 0 bases from V and 6 bases from J, with 6 bases between. The germline V gene has CDR1 SGHTA and CDR2 FQGNSA. The CDR3 is 12 residues long.

Comment on this clone: Other DNA sequences from this sample encode an identical CDR3 as well. CDR3 coding DNA: TGTGCCAGCAGCTTGGGGGGGTCTCGCACAGATACGCAGTATTTT. Translating gives CASSLGGSRTDTQYF. The chain joins TRBV28 to TRBJ2-3, with 7 bases aligning to TRBD2. From germline, CDR1 is MDHEN and CDR2 SYDVKM. This CDR3 is 15 amino acids long. Losses at the gene ends were 6 bases for V and 1 base for J; bases not matched to a gene: 7.

The CDR3 is CASTRTSNQPQHF. Here the CDR3 DNA reads TGTGCCAGCACCCGGACCAGCAATCAGCCCCAGCATTTT. The V call is TRBV28, the J call TRBJ1-5; D remains ambiguous. With 7 bases removed from V and 1 base from J, the gap between germline ends came to 8 bases. The CDR3 runs to 13 residues. Germline values: CDR1 MDHEN, CDR2 SYDVKM.

The chain carries TRBV28 and TRBJ2-1; maybe TRBD2 (5 bases). The CDR3 consists of 13 residues. Germline loops: CDR1 MDHEN, CDR2 SYDVKM. V was pared by 2 bases and J by 7 bases, with 9 bases between. In DNA, the CDR3 is TGTGCCAGCAGTTTAGTAGCGTTGAATGAGCAGTTCTTC. This translates into CASSLVALNEQFF.

This chain connects TRBV30 to TRBJ2-5; perhaps D is TRBD1 or TRBD2 (6 bases each). The CDR3 contains 13 residues. Germline V gives CDR1 GTSNPN, CDR2 SVGIG (reference sequence). Trimming cost V 3 bases and J 6 bases, with 14 bases left between them. The CDR3: CAWRLGGPKTQYF. CDR3 sequence (DNA): TGTGCCTGGAGACTTGGGGGGCCCAAGACCCAGTACTTC.

The genes are TRBV14 and TRBJ1-4, with D possibly being TRBD1 (5 bases). The V and J ends lost 3 bases and 4 bases respectively, with 9 bases between them. Germline V gene data show CDR1 as SGHDN and CDR2 as FVKESK. CDR3 size: 14 residues. The CDR3 sequence is CASSQSGSNEKLFF. The DNA of the CDR3 is TGTGCCAGCAGCCAGTCAGGGAGTAATGAAAAACTGTTTTTT.

The chain carries TRBV21-1 and TRBJ2-7; the table gives TRBD1 as D, unverified against the DNA. TRBV21-1 is flagged as a pseudogene. CDR3 length equals 16 residues. CDR3: CASSRGDRGHPYEQYF. Written as DNA, the CDR3 is TGTGCCAGCAGCAGAGGGGACAGGGGCCACCCCTACGAGCAGTACTTC.

This clone was counted between two and nine times. V is TRBV4-1 and J is TRBJ1-1, with a tentative D call TRBD1 (6 bases). CDR1 MGHRA and CDR2 YSYEKL come from the germline V gene. The CDR3 totals 17 residues. V was cut by 4 bases and J by 5 bases, with 23 bases left in between. CDR3 in amino acids: CASSPPGGLRPGTEAFF. Written as DNA, the CDR3 is TGCGCCAGCAGCCCACCGGGGGGCTTGAGGCCAGGGACTGAAGCTTTCTTT.

Concerning this clone: The sample holds other DNA sequences that translate to the same CDR3. This chain uses TRBV18 with TRBJ2-7; 10 bases agree with TRBD1. Germline assignment: CDR1 KGHSH and CDR2 LQKENI. The CDR3 contains 13 residues. The V gene end was trimmed by 2 bases and the J gene end by 7 bases; junction bases not matched to a gene: 2. The CDR3 sequence: CASSPGQGGEQYF. The DNA for the CDR3 is TGTGCCAGCTCACCAGGACAGGGGGGTGAGCAGTACTTC.

This sequence joins TRBV18 and TRBJ2-6; D call uncertain. The CDR3 runs to 18 residues. V dropped 2 bases and J dropped 1 base, with 15 bases sitting between them. Germline V CDR1 and CDR2: KGHSH, LQKENI. CDR3 sequence reads: CASSPYSLSPSGANVLTF. The CDR3 DNA reads TGTGCCAGCTCACCATACTCTCTCTCCCCGTCTGGGGCCAACGTCCTGACTTTC.

The chain joins TRBV10-3 to TRBJ2-1; TRBD2 agrees at 10 bases. With 11 bases clipped from V and 3 bases from J, the junction kept 13 bases outside the gene matches. The CDR3 extends over 16 amino acids. The germline CDR1 and CDR2 sequences are ENHRY and SYGVKD. CDR3 in DNA: TGTGCCGTTAGTGGGGGACTAGCGCCCAGCTACAATGAGCAGTTCTTC. Amino acids: CAVSGGLAPSYNEQFF.

The V gene is TRBV4-1, the J gene TRBJ1-1; no clear D gene. Germline lookup yields CDR1 MGHRA and CDR2 YSYEKL. The CDR3 is 14 residues long. Deletions cut 3 bases from V and 7 bases from J, with 15 bases between. The CDR3 nucleotides read TGCGCCAGCAGCCAGATTGGACCGCGAGATGAAGCTTTCTTT. This translates into CASSQIGPRDEAFF.

A few counts support this clone. The J gene is TRBJ2-7, the V gene TRBV29-1; D is unresolved. This CDR3 is 11 amino acids long. Germline V lookup: CDR1 SQVTM, CDR2 ANQGSEA. Trimming took 7 bases from V and 0 from J, leaving 7 bases between them. DNA for the CDR3: TGCAGCGGGGGAAGCTCCTACGAGCAGTACTTC. Its protein is CSGGSSYEQYF.

The chain uses TRBV14 and TRBJ2-6; 7 bases agree with TRBD1. Germline assignment: CDR1 SGHDN and CDR2 FVKESK. Trimming at V came to 2 bases and at J to 4 bases, leaving 14 bases not matched to a gene. This CDR3 has 19 amino acids. The CDR3 DNA sequence: TGTGCCAGCAGCCAACCGACGGTAAAGGGGGCTGGGGGGGCCAACGTCCTGACTTTC. Translating gives CASSQPTVKGAGGANVLTF.